This TCR beta chain was profiled in a study of CD8+CD57+ T cells in acquired aplastic anemia. Looking at the study overall: Healthy donor CD4+ samples were sequenced to a depth that averaged roughly 10 million reads. Study results and caveats: Roughly 31 CD8+ CDR3 sequences were shared between patients and controls.

This clonotype was found many times. What it recognizes is unknown. Genomic DNA templated the TCR beta VDJ and CDR3 profiling. Each CDR3 protein is one row after TCRdb ran MiXCR on the reads. The sample yields some 240,000 distinct CDR3 sequences, almost 35% seen once. The V gene's germline CDR1 is SNHLY and CDR2 FYNNEI. There are 14 residues in the CDR3. V lost 1 base, J lost 2 bases, and 8 bases lay in between. The chain uses TRBV2 and TRBJ1-2; D unresolved. The sequence was collected from a human donor in good health, serving as a control. Material: sorted CD4+, CD8+, or CD8+CD57+ T cells (not recorded which) from PBMCs. The CDR3 reads CASSEGVGNYGYTF. The CDR3 DNA reads as TGTGCCAGCAGTGAAGGGGTGGGGAACTATGGCTACACCTTC.